Listed below are T cell receptor beta chains from one sample, sequenced in a study of T-cell reconstitution after alpha-beta-depleted transplantation in children. Each CDR3 protein gets one entry after TCRdb re-called the PCR reads with MiXCR. The data contain approximately 240,000 distinct CDR3 sequences, about 9.5% of them singletons. The starting material was PBMCs from the stem cell graft donor, obtained from the stem cell graft. These receptors were obtained from a human donor who donated a stem cell graft to a child with acute lymphoblastic leukemia. CDR3s include the opening cysteine and the closing phenylalanine or tryptophan. Each record gives: V gene, J gene, D gene, clone size, CDR3 DNA, CDR3 protein. The D gene is left open where the match is weak. Clone sizes are given selectively: once, few, many, or a class where the clone is expanded.

TRBV2	TRBJ2-5	-	many	TGTGCCAGCTATCGGGGGCAAGAGACCCAGTACTTC	CASYRGQETQYF
TRBV4-1	TRBJ1-2	-	few	TGCGCCAGCAGACGAGATCCAGGGGTCTATGGCTACACCTTC	CASRRDPGVYGYTF
TRBV5-1	TRBJ2-7	TRBD2	-	TGCGCCAGCAGCTTGGTGGGACTAGCGGACTCCTACGAGCAGTACTTC	CASSLVGLADSYEQYF
TRBV5-1	TRBJ2-7	-	many	TGCGCCAGCAGCTTCGGTTACGAGCAGTACTTC	CASSFGYEQYF
TRBV6-1	TRBJ1-5	TRBD1	-	TGTGCCAGCCCTTCCCCCTCGGGACAGGTACTTTATAGCAATCAGCCCCAGCATTTT	CASPSPSGQVLYSNQPQHF
TRBV10-3	TRBJ1-2	-	-	TGTGCCATCAGCCAGACAGCGCGACCCTCGGATGGCTACACCTTC	CAISQTARPSDGYTF
TRBV6-1	TRBJ2-6	-	few	TGTGCCAGCAGTGAAGGCTCCCGAGGATCTGGGGCCAACGTCCTGACTTTC	CASSEGSRGSGANVLTF
TRBV21-1	TRBJ2-5	-	-	TGTGCCAGCAGCAAAGGTCTTCTTCTTAGGGGTCAGGTTGAGACCCAGTACTTC	CASSKGLLLRGQVETQYF
TRBV5-1	TRBJ2-3	-	-	TGCGCCAGCAGCTTAACGGGACACCCTCCCACAGATACGCAGTATTTT	CASSLTGHPPTDTQYF
TRBV27	TRBJ1-2	-	few	TGTGCCAGCAGTTCTGGGGGACGGAACTTGGCTAACTATGGCTACACCTTC	CASSSGGRNLANYGYTF
TRBV7-8	TRBJ1-1	-	many	TGTGCCAGCAGCCAGCGTCGGCAGGACATGGGAGCTTTCTTT	CASSQRRQDMGAFF